The entry that follows covers one T cell receptor beta chain sequence. Its antigen remains undetermined. Per-nucleotide qualities are absent, and no much larger clonotype sits a single base away. Inclusive of the bounding cysteine and phenylalanine, the CDR3 is 15 residues long. The CDR3 DNA has 45 bases and is translated from base 1. Clipping removes 6 bases from V and 3 bases from J, with 3 as the unmatched junction base count. CDR1 LNHDA and CDR2 SQIVND are derived from the germline V gene (reference sequence). These data are taken from a study of radiotherapy plus CTLA-4 blockade in lung cancer (dated 2018 in TCRdb). Concerning the study at large: Objective responses were observed in approximately 18% of enrolled patients, and disease control was achieved in 31%. The research as a whole found: The strongest predictors of response, as reported, were early dynamic changes in blood T cell clones along with a rise in serum interferon-beta after radiation. TCR clones derived from tumors expanded in peripheral blood after treatment with radiotherapy and ipilimumab.

The study evaluated CTLA-4 blockade (ipilimumab) given together with focal radiation therapy in patients who had chemo-refractory metastatic non-small-cell lung cancer. The library was prepared using the immunoSEQ multiplex PCR assay. TCRdb provides this immuneACCESS table in a form limited to in-frame rearrangements. Some clones are lacking; in checked studies, under half of them reflect an unresolved V gene, and why the rest are absent is not known. The sample has approximately 75,000 clones on record, over 65% of them singletons. The ten top clones hold 7.1% of the sample. Specimen: peripheral blood, collected from a patient treated with radiotherapy plus ipilimumab. This receptor was taken from a human donor with non-small cell lung cancer who had a complete response to radiotherapy plus ipilimumab. The receptor chain draws on TRBV19 and TRBJ2-3, and 13 junction bases match TRBD2. The CDR3 here reads CASRLAGGLTDTQYF. Read as DNA, the sequence is TGTGCCAGTAGACTAGCGGGAGGGTTAACAGATACGCAGTATTTT.